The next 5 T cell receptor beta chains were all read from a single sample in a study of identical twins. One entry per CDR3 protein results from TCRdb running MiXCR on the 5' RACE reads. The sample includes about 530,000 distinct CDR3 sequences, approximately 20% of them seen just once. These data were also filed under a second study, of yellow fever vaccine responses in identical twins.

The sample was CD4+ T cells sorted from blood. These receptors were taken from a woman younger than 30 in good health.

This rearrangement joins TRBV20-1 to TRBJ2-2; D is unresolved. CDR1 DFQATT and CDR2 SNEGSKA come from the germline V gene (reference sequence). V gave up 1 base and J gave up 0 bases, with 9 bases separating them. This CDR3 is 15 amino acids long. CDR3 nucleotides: TGCAGTGCTAGAGCGGTGGAGACGAACACCGGGGAGCTGTTTTTT. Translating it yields CSARAVETNTGELFF.

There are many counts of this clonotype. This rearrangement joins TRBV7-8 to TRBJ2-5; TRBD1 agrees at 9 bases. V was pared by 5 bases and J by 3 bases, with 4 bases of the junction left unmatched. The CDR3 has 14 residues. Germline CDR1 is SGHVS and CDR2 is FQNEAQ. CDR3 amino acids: CASSPGTGKETQYF. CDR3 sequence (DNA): TGTGCCAGCAGCCCCGGGACAGGGAAAGAGACCCAGTACTTC. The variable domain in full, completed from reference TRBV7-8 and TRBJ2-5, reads GAGVSQSPRYKVAKRGQDVALRCDPISGHVSLFWYQQALGQGPEFLTYFQNEAQLDKSGLPSDRFFAERPEGSVSTLKIQRTQQEDSAVYLCASSPGTGKETQYFGPGTRLLVL.

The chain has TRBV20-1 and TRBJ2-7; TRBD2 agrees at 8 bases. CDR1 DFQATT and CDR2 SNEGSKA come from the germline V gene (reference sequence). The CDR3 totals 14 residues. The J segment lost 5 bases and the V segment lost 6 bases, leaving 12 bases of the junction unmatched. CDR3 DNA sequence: TGCAGTGCAAGAATACCGGGACTAGTCGACGAGCAGTACTTC. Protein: CSARIPGLVDEQYF.

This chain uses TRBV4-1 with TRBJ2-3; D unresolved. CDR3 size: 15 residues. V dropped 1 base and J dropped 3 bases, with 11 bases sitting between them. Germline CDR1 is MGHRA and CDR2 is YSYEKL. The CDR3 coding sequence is TGCGCCAGCAGCCAAGGCCCTAGATCGACAGATACGCAGTATTTT. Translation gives CASSQGPRSTDTQYF.

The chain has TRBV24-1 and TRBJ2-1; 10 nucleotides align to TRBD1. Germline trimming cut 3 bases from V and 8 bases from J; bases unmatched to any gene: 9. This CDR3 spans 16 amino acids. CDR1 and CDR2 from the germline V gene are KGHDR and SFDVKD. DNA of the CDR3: TGTGCCACCAGTGATCCGCCGGGACAGGGGTTACATGAGCAGTTCTTC. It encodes CATSDPPGQGLHEQFF.